This entry concerns a single T cell receptor (beta chain). Its antigen is unidentified. TCRdb recomputed calls from the reads with MiXCR, one row per CDR3 protein. Of around 300,000 distinct CDR3 sequences in the sample, less than 25% are singletons; the top ten hold approximately 19%. The CDR3 is 16 residues long. V gave up 0 bases and J gave up 8 bases; unmatched junction bases: 7. Germline V gene sequence: CDR1 LNHNV, CDR2 YYDKDF (reference sequence). This entry belongs to a study of T cell repertoires in cytomegalovirus infection. For the study at large: Epitope selection comprised recently identified HLA-C-restricted CMV epitopes and well-studied HLA-B-restricted CMV epitopes. Both CMV infection and a matching HLA type were indicated by public TCR beta signatures. Broader study findings: Dominating the ex vivo response were HLA-C-restricted CMV-specific TCR beta clonotypes. Summed frequency of public TCR beta families distinguished CMV carriers with the relevant HLA.

The gene calls are TRBV15 and TRBJ2-1; 10 bases are a match to TRBD1. The receptor's source is a human donor in good health (CMV status not recorded). Some clones in this sample may be carry-over from other donors' samples. Sequenced here: cultured PBMCs, sampled from culture after CMV antigen stimulation. CDR3 bases: TGTGCCACCAGCAGAGATTGGACAGGGGGAAAGGATGAGCAGTTCTTC. Its translation: CATSRDWTGGKDEQFF.